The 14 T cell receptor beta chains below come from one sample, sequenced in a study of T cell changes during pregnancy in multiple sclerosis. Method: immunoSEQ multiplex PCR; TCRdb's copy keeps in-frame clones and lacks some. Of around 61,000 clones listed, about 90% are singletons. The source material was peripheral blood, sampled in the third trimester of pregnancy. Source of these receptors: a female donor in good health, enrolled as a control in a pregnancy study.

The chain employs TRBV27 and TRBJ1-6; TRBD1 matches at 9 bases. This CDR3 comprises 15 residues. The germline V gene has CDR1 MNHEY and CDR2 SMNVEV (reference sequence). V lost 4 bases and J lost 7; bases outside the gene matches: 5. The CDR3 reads CASSSLGTGNSPLHF. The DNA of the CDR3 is TGTGCCAGCAGTTCTCTTGGGACAGGGAATTCACCCCTCCACTTT.

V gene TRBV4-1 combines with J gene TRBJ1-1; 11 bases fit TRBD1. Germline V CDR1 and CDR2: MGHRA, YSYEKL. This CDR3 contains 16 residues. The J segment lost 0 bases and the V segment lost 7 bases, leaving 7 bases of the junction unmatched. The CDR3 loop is CASTGTGGVLNTEAFF. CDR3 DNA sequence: TGCGCCAGCACCGGGACAGGGGGTGTTCTGAACACTGAAGCTTTCTTT.

The CDR3 bases are TGTGCCTGGAGTAACAGGGTTATCGGCGAGCAGTACTTC. Translated: CAWSNRVIGEQYF. This chain connects TRBV30 to TRBJ2-5; D may be TRBD1 (6 bases). The J call is doubtful: the DNA matches TRBJ2-7 better. Germline V lookup: CDR1 GTSNPN, CDR2 SVGIG (reference sequence). The CDR3 is made up of 13 amino acids.

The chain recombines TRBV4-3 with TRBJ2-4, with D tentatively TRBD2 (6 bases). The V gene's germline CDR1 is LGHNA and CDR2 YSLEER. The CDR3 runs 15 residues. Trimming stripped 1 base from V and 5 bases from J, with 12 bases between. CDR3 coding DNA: TGCGCCAGCAGCCAAGGACTAGTTTTCGAAAACATTCAGTACTTC. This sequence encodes CASSQGLVFENIQYF.

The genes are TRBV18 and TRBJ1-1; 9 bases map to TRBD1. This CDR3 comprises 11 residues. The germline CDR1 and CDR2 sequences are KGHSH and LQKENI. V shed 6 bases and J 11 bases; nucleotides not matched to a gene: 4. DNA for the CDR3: TGTGCCAGCTCGTCGGACAGGGGTGCTTTCTTT. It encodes CASSSDRGAFF.

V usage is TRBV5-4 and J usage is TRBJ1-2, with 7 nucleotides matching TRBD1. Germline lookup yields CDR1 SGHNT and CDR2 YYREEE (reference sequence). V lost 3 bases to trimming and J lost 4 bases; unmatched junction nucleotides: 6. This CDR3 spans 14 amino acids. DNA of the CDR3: TGTGCCAGCAGCTCCCCGCGGGACAGCTATGGCTACACCTTC. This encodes CASSSPRDSYGYTF.

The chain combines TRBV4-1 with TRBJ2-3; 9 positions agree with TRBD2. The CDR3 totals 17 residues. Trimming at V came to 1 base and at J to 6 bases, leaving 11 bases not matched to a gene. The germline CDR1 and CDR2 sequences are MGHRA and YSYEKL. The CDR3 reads CASSQGSSGGFVDTQYF. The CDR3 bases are TGCGCCAGCAGCCAAGGCTCCAGCGGGGGGTTCGTGGATACGCAGTATTTT.

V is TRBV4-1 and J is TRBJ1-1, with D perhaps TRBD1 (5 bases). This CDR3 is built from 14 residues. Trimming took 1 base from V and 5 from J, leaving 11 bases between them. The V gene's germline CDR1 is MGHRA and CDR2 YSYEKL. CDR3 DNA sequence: TGCGCCAGCAGCCAAGCTCAGGGAAATACTGAAGCTTTCTTT. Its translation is CASSQAQGNTEAFF.

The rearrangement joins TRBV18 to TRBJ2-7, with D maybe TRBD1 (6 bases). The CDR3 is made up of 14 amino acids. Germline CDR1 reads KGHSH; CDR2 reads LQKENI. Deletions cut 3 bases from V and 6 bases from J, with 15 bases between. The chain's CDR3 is CASSPRLGAIEQYF. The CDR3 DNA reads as TGTGCCAGCTCACCGAGGCTGGGGGCGATCGAGCAGTACTTC.

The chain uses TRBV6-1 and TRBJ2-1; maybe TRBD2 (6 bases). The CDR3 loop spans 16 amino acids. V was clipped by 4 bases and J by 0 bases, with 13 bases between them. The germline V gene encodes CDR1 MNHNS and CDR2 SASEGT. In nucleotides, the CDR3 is TGTGCCAGCAGTGCCCGAGGGAGGTCCTCCTACAATGAGCAGTTCTTC. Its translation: CASSARGRSSYNEQFF.

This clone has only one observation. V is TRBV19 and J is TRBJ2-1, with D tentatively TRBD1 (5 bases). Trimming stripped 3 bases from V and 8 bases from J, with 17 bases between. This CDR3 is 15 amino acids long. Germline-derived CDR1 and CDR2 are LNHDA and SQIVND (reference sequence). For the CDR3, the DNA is TGTGCCAGTAGTATTGGGGCAGGCCCTGGGGATGAGCAGTTCTTC. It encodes CASSIGAGPGDEQFF.

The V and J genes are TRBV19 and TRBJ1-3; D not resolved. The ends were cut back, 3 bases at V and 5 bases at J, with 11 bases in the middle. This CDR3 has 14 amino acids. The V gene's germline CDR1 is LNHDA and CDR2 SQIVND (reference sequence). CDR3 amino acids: CASSINSGRNTIYF. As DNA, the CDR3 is TGTGCCAGTAGTATTAACAGCGGACGAAACACCATATATTTT.

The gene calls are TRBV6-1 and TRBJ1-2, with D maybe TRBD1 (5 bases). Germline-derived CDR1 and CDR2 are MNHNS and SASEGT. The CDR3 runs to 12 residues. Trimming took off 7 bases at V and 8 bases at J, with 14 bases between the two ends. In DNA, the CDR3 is TGTGCCAGCAAGCCAGGGTTTTGGGGCTACACCTTC. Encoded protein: CASKPGFWGYTF.

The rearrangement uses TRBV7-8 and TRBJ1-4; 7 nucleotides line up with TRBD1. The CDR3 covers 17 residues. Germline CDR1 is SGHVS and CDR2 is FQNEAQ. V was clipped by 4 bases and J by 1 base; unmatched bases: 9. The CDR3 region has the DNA TGTGCCAGCAGCTCCCGACAGGGAGGTCGAACTAATGAAAAACTGTTTTTT. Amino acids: CASSSRQGGRTNEKLFF. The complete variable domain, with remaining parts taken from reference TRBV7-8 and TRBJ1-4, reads GAGVSQSPRYKVAKRGQDVALRCDPISGHVSLFWYQQALGQGPEFLTYFQNEAQLDKSGLPSDRFFAERPEGSVSTLKIQRTQQEDSAVYLCASSSRQGGRTNEKLFFGSGTQLSVL.